This T cell receptor beta chain came from a study of T cells in Graves' hyperthyroidism and ophthalmopathy. TCR beta CDR3 sequences were amplified from RNA transcripts. The HTBI primer set was used in a first-round RT-PCR of the TCR CDR3. MiXCR, applied by TCRdb to the multiplex PCR reads, yields one record per CDR3 protein. The data hold 150,000 to 200,000 distinct CDR3 sequences, with about 9% observed a single time. This clonotype was picked up many times. The target antigen is unknown. Whole-study results and caveats: Blood also showed most of the thyroid clonotypes that were expanded above 0.001.

The germline V gene encodes CDR1 SGHTA and CDR2 FQGNSA. The CDR3 contains 14 residues. Unmatched junction bases numbered 3, after V lost 4 bases and J lost 1 base. J is TRBJ2-5 and V is TRBV7-2, with 7 bases that match TRBD2. The sample comprised blood. This TCR was recovered from a woman younger than 35 with Graves' hyperthyroidism that later progressed to Graves' ophthalmopathy. As DNA, the CDR3 is TGTGCCAGCAGCTACGGGAGGACCCAAGAGACCCAGTACTTC. Amino acids: CASSYGRTQETQYF.